The 14 T cell receptor beta chains below come from one sample, sequenced in a study of early T cells in non-severe SARS-CoV-2 infection. TCRdb re-derived calls from the 5' RACE reads in MiXCR, one entry per CDR3 protein. The sample has approximately 64,000 distinct CDR3 sequences; 18% are singletons. The sequencing here drew on whole blood, taken at baseline. Receptors originate from an adult who was a healthcare worker with PCR-confirmed SARS-CoV-2 infection or an uninfected control (not recorded which).

This chain uses TRBV20-1 with TRBJ2-7; D is uncertain. Germline V CDR1 and CDR2: DFQATT, SNEGSKA (reference sequence). Trimming removed 3 bases at V and 4 bases at J, with 13 bases between. This CDR3 has 13 residues. CDR3 in DNA: TGCAGTGCTAGGGGAATCGCCTCGTACGAGCAGTACTTC. Its translation: CSARGIASYEQYF.

The table lists this clonotype with a few counts. The gene calls are TRBV7-9 and TRBJ2-1; D possibly corresponds to TRBD2 (6 bases). Germline CDR1 is SEHNR and CDR2 is FQNEAQ (reference sequence). There are 13 residues in the CDR3. The V gene lost 2 bases and the J gene lost 7 bases, with 9 bases spanning the gap. CDR3 protein: CASSLSLANEQFF. For the CDR3, the DNA is TGTGCCAGCAGCTTAAGCCTAGCGAATGAGCAGTTCTTC.

This clonotype was observed a single time. V and J are TRBV3-1 and TRBJ2-5; no firm D call. Trimming shortened V by 3 bases and J by 5 bases, and 10 bases separated the two germline ends. CDR1 is LGHDT, CDR2 YNNKEL, per germline (reference sequence). This CDR3 has 13 amino acids. CDR3 loop: CASSHSLRETQYF. The DNA of the CDR3 is TGTGCCAGCAGCCATAGTCTTCGGGAGACCCAGTACTTC.

This clonotype was seen more than once but under ten times. The genes are TRBV6-2 or TRBV6-3 and TRBJ2-5, with 9 bases aligning to TRBD1. V shed 5 bases and J 4 bases; nucleotides not matched to a gene: 8. This CDR3 is built from 15 residues. Germline assignment: CDR1 MNHEY and CDR2 SVGEGT. CDR3 bases: TGTGCCAGCAGTACATACCCGGACAGGGGAGAGACCCAGTACTTC. Its protein is CASSTYPDRGETQYF.

This clonotype was observed a few times. V usage is TRBV10-3 and J usage is TRBJ2-7; a weak D match, TRBD1 (6 bases). The germline V gene encodes CDR1 ENHRY and CDR2 SYGVKD. The CDR3 covers 13 residues. The V gene lost 4 bases and the J gene lost 5 bases, with 12 bases spanning the gap. CDR3: CAISGKQGHEQYF. The CDR3 DNA is TGTGCCATCAGTGGTAAACAGGGCCACGAGCAGTACTTC.

This clonotype has a handful of counts. This chain uses TRBV10-1 with TRBJ2-2, with 11 bases fitting TRBD2. Germline loops: CDR1 WNHNN, CDR2 SYGVQD (reference sequence). The CDR3 contains 17 residues. V was clipped by 0 bases and J by 4 bases; unmatched bases: 4. CDR3 nucleotides: TGCGCCAGCAGTGAGTCTAGCCTAGCGGGAGGCACCGGGGAGCTGTTTTTT. This codes for CASSESSLAGGTGELFF.

This clonotype was observed many times. V is TRBV3-1 and J is TRBJ2-7, with TRBD2 identical over 14 bases. CDR1 LGHDT and CDR2 YNNKEL come from the germline V gene (reference sequence). The CDR3 sequence is 18 residues long. V was pared by 2 bases and J by 7 bases, with 13 bases of the junction left unmatched. The CDR3 DNA reads TGTGCCAGCAGCCAAATACGACCCGGGACTAGCGGGAGTGGTGAGCAGTACTTC. It codes for CASSQIRPGTSGSGEQYF.

This chain links TRBV29-1 with TRBJ2-1; 9 nucleotides line up with TRBD2. Germline V gene data show CDR1 as SQVTM and CDR2 as ANQGSEA. This CDR3 region has 15 residues. The V segment lost 4 bases and the J segment 6 bases; nucleotides outside the gene matches: 10. CDR3 nucleotide sequence: TGCAGCGTTGCCCCTCCCGGGACTAGCTTCAATGAGCAGTTCTTC. Residues: CSVAPPGTSFNEQFF.

The table lists this clonotype with a few counts. The gene calls are TRBV6-5 and TRBJ2-2; no clear D. Trimming cost V 7 bases and J 5 bases, with 17 bases left between them. The CDR3 totals 15 residues. Per germline, CDR1 MNHEY and CDR2 SVGAGI. The CDR3 loop reads CASTSTGAWTGELFF. In DNA, the CDR3 is TGTGCCAGCACCTCAACCGGCGCATGGACCGGGGAGCTGTTTTTT.

The chain uses TRBV20-1 and TRBJ1-2; TRBD1 aligns across 7 bases. The V gene end was trimmed by 1 base and the J gene end by 4 bases; junction bases not matched to a gene: 12. CDR1 is DFQATT, CDR2 SNEGSKA, per germline (reference sequence). The CDR3 runs 16 residues. Here the CDR3 DNA reads TGCAGTGCTAGAGTCCTAGGGGGCAGGCTATTCTATGGCTACACCTTC. Residues: CSARVLGGRLFYGYTF.

V is TRBV20-1 and J is TRBJ2-2; the D is unclear. The CDR3 loop spans 14 amino acids. CDR1 is DFQATT and CDR2 is SNEGSKA in the germline V gene (reference sequence). V lost 3 bases and J lost 4, with 12 bases in between. The CDR3 loop reads CSASNWGLTGELFF. DNA of the CDR3: TGCAGTGCTAGTAATTGGGGTCTCACCGGGGAGCTGTTTTTT.

The J gene is TRBJ2-1, the V gene TRBV20-1; D ambiguous. The germline V and J ends were trimmed by 1 base and 0 bases, with 13 bases remaining between them. The CDR3 sequence is 16 residues long. The germline CDR1 and CDR2 sequences are DFQATT and SNEGSKA (reference sequence). CDR3 amino acids: CSARGYYQNSYNEQFF. The CDR3 nucleotides are TGCAGTGCTAGAGGATATTACCAGAACTCCTACAATGAGCAGTTCTTC.

This clonotype occurred a few times. The chain joins TRBV5-1 to TRBJ2-1; 11 nucleotides line up with TRBD2. V was pared by 4 bases and J by 9 bases, with 15 bases of the junction left unmatched. Germline V gene lookup returns CDR1 SGHRS and CDR2 YFSETQ. The CDR3 consists of 17 residues. CDR3 sequence (DNA): TGCGCCAGCAGCCGCTTTAGCGGGGGGGCCGGGCCTAGTGAGCAGTTCTTC. It is translated as CASSRFSGGAGPSEQFF.

V is TRBV20-1 and J is TRBJ2-3; 10 bases line up with TRBD1. The CDR3 consists of 16 residues. With V trimmed by 0 bases and J by 6 bases, 9 bases remained unmatched. Germline CDR1 and CDR2: DFQATT and SNEGSKA (reference sequence). CDR3 nucleotide sequence: TGCAGTGCTAGAGATCCAGGACAGGGGGTTGGGGATACGCAGTATTTT. Protein: CSARDPGQGVGDTQYF.